The rows below give T cell receptor beta chains drawn from one sample of a study of blood T cell repertoires in COVID-19. Here immunoSEQ multiplex PCR was the method, and the copy in TCRdb shows in-frame clones only, minus some. Of 200,000 to 300,000 clones listed, 75% to 90% are singletons. The sequenced sample consisted of peripheral blood. These receptors came from a man aged 55 to 70 who had recovered from COVID-19. The conserved cysteine and the conserved F or W are not part of the CDR3 here.

j_gene,v_gene,CDR3aa
TRBJ1-5,TRBV5-5,ASSLAVGSNQPQH
TRBJ2-7,TRBV10-3,AIGGAADGRYEQY
TRBJ2-3,TRBV19,ASSIGQLTDTQY
TRBJ1-6,TRBV19,ASSIRGQGALYNSPLH
TRBJ2-7,TRBV6-5,ASSMGVVLYEQY
TRBJ1-6,TRBV6-5,ASSRGGGNSPLH
TRBJ2-1,TRBV5-6,ASSFLQGGSYNEQF
TRBJ2-1,TRBV4-1,ASSPQGKTSGGDYNEQF
TRBJ1-4,TRBV25-1,ASSDRGSTNEKLF
TRBJ2-3,TRBV4-2,ASHRTGSDTQY
TRBJ2-2,TRBV19,ASSPWGRQEAGELF
TRBJ2-4,TRBV3-1/TRBV3-2,ASSQDGGRNIQY
TRBJ1-2,TRBV24-1,ATSDLSVFGGYT
TRBJ1-2,TRBV5-1,ASMRDRGNGYT
TRBJ1-2,TRBV16,ASARTVSNYGYT
TRBJ2-1,TRBV15,ATSLGLGKAYNEQF
TRBJ2-3,TRBV10-3,AIDGGGTSTDTQY
TRBJ2-3,TRBV7-9,ASSRPRGAGDTDTQY
TRBJ1-6,TRBV6-1,ASSEVLNGGQGSPLH
TRBJ2-2,TRBV6-5,ASSYTGANTGELF
TRBJ1-4,TRBV5-1,ASSLGTGNEKLF
TRBJ1-2,TRBV5-8,ASTNHGGLGYT